The clone carrying this T cell receptor (beta chain) showed up many times. Its antigen remains unidentified. Listed TCR primers and previously described methods were used for bulk TCR libraries. Using its own MiXCR run on the PCR reads, TCRdb lists one record per CDR3 protein. The sample lists some 96,000 distinct CDR3 sequences, less than 25% seen once, with under 1% in the top ten. Naive CD8 T cells underwent sorting with the CD8+CD4-CCR7+CD45RA+ definition. This record comes from a study of molecular identifiers for immune sequencing clone quantification. Study-wide results and caveats: In naive cells, clones above 20 RNA copies held under 1% of molecules, whereas in effector cells they held over 98%. Spiked Jurkat TCR RNA originating from one cell could reportedly be identified amid around 1 million naive cells.

After removal of 2 bases from V and 8 bases from J, the junction contained 15 bases not matched to a gene. CDR3 size: 18 residues. Germline assignment: CDR1 SGHAT and CDR2 FQNNGV. Sequenced material: naive CD8+ T cells from blood, with Jurkat cell RNA spiked in. Subset in this sample: FACS-sorted CD8+CD4-CCR7+CD45RA+ naive T cells. This receptor was obtained from a human donor in good health. Some libraries in this study had Jurkat cell RNA spiked in. The chain carries TRBV11-2 and TRBJ2-1; 10 bases align to TRBD2. The CDR3 DNA is TGTGCCAGCAGCTTACCCATCGCTGACACTAGCGGGATGGATGAGCAGTTCTTC. This encodes CASSLPIADTSGMDEQFF.